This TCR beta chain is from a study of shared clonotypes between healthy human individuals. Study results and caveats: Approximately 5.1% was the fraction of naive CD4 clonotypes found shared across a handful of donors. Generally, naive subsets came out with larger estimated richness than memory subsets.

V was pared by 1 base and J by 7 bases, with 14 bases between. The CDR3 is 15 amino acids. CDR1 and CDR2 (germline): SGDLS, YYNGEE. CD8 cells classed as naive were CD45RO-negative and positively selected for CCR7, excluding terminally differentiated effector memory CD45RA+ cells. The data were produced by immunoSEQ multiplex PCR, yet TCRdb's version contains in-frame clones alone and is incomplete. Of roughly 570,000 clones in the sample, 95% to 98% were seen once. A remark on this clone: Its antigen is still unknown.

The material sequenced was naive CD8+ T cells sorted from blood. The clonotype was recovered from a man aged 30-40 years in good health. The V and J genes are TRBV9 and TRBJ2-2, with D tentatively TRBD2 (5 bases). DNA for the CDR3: TGTGCCAGCAGCGTATGGGCCTCGGGAAGCGGGGAGCTGTTTTTT. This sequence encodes CASSVWASGSGELFF.